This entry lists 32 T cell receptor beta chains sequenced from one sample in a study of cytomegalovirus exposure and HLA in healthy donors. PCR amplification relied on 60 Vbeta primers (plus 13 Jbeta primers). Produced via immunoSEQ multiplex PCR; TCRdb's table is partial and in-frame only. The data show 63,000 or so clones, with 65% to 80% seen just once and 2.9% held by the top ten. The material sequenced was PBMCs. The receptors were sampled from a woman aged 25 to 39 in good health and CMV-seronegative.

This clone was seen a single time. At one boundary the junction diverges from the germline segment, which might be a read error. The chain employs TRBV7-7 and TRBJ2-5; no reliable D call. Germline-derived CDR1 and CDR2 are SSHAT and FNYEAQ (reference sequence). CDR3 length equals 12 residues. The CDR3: CASSQNVETQYF. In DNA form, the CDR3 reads TGTGCTAGCAGTCAAAATGTGGAGACCCAGTACTTC.

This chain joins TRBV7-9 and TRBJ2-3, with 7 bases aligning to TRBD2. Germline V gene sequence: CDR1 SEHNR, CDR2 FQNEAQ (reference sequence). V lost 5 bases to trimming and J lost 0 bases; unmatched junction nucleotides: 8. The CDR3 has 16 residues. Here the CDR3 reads CASSPRLAPSTDTQYF. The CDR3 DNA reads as TGTGCCAGCAGCCCGCGACTAGCCCCGAGCACAGATACGCAGTATTTT.

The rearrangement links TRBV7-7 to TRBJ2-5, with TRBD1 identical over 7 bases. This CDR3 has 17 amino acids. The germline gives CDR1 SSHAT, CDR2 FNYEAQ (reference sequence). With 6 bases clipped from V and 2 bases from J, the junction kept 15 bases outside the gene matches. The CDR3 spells CASSQSSGTVLQETQYF. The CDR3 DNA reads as TGTGCCAGCAGTCAGTCTTCCGGGACAGTACTACAAGAGACCCAGTACTTC. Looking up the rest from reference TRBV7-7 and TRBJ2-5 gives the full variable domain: GAGVSQSPRYKVTKRGQDVTLRCDPISSHATLYWYQQALGQGPEFLTYFNYEAQPDKSGLPSDRFSAERPEGSISTLTIQRTEQRDSAMYRCASSQSSGTVLQETQYFGPGTRLLVL.

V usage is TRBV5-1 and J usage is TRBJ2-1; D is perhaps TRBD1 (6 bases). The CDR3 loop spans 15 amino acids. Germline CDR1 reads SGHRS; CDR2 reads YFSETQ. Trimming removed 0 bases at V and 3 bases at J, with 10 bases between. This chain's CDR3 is CASSLGQGIYNEQFF. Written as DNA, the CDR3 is TGCGCCAGCAGCTTGGGGCAGGGGATCTACAATGAGCAGTTCTTC.

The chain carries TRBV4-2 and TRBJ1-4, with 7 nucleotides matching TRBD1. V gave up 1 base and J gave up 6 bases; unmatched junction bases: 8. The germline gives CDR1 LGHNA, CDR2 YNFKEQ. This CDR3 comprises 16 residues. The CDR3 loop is CASSQVSGQLDEKLFF. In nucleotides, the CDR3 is TGTGCCAGCAGCCAAGTCTCGGGACAGTTAGATGAAAAACTGTTTTTT.

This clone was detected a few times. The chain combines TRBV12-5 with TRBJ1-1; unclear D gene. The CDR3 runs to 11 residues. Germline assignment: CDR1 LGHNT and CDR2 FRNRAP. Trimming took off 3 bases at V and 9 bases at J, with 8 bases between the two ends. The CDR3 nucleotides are TGTGCTAGTGGTTTCGGTGAAAAAGCTTTCTTT. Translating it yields CASGFGEKAFF. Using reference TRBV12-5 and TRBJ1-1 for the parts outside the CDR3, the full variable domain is DARVTQTPRHKVTEMGQEVTMRCQPILGHNTVFWYRQTMMQGLELLAYFRNRAPLDDSGMPKDRFSAEMPDATLATLKIQPSEPRDSAVYFCASGFGEKAFFGQGTRLTVV.

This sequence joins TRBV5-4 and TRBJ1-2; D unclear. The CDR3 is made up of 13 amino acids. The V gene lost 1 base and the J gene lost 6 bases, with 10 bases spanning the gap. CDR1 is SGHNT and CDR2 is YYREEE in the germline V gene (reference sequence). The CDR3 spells CASSLYEIHGYTF. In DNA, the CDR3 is TGTGCCAGCAGCTTGTATGAGATCCATGGCTACACCTTC.

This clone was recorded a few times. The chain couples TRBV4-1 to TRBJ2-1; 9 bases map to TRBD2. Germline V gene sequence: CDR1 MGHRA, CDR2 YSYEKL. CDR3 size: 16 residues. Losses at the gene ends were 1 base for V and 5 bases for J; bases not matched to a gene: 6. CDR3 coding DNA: TGCGCCAGCAGCCAAGGACTAGCGGTTCTGGACAATGAGCAGTTCTTC. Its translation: CASSQGLAVLDNEQFF.

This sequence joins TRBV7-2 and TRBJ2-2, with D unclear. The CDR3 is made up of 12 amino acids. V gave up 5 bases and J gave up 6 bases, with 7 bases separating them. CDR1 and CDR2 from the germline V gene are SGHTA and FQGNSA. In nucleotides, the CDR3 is TGTGCCAGCAGCCCTCGGGCCGGGGAGCTGTTTTTT. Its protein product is CASSPRAGELFF.

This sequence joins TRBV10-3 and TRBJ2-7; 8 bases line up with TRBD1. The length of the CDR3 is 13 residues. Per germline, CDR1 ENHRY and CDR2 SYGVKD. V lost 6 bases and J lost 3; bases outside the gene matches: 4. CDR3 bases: TGTGCCATCAGCGGACAGGGAGGCTACGAGCAGTACGTC. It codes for CAISGQGGYEQYV.

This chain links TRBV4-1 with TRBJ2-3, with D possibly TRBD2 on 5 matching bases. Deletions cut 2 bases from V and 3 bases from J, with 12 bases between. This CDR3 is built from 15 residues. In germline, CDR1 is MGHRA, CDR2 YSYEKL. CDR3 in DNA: TGCGCCAGCAGCCAACTCGGACTTTTTACAGATACGCAGTATTTT. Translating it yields CASSQLGLFTDTQYF.

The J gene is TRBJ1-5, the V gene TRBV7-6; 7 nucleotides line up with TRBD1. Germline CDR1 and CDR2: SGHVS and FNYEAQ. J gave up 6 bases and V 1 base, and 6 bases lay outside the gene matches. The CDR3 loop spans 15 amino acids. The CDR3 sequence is CASSLEGGHGQPQHF. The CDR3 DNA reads TGTGCCAGCAGCTTAGAAGGGGGCCACGGTCAGCCCCAGCATTTT.

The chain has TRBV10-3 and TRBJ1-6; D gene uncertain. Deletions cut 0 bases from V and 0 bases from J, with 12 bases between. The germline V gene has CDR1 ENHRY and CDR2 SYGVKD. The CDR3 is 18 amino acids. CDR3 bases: TGTGCCATCAGTGAGTCGCAGGATGCCAGCTCCTATAATTCACCCCTCCACTTT. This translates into CAISESQDASSYNSPLHF.

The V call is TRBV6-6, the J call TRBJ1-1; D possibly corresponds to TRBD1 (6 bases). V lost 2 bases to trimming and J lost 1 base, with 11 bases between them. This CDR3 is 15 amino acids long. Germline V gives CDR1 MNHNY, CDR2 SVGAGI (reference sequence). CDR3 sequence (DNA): TGTGCCAGCAGTTACCCGGGCAGGGGGAACACTGAAGCTTTCTTT. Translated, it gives CASSYPGRGNTEAFF.

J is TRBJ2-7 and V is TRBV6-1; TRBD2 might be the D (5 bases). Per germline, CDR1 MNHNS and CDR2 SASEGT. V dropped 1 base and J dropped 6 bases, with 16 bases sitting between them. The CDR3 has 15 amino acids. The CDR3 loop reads CASSEDQGRIREQYV. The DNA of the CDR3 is TGTGCCAGCAGTGAAGATCAAGGGAGAATCCGCGAGCAGTACGTC.

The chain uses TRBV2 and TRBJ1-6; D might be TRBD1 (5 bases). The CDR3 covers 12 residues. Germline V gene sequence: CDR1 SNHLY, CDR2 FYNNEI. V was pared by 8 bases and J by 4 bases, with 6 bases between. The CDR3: CASQGYNSPLHF. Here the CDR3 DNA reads TGTGCCAGCCAGGGTTATAATTCACCCCTCCACTTT.

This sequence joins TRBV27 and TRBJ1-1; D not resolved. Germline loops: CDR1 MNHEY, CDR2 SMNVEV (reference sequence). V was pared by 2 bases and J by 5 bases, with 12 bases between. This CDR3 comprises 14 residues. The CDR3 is CASSLLGRGTEAFF. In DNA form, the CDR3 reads TGTGCCAGCAGTTTACTAGGGAGAGGAACTGAAGCTTTCTTT.

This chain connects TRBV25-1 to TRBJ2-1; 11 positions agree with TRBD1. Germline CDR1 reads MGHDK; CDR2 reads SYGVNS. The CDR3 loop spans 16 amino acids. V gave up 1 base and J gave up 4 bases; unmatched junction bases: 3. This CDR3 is CASSESDRGRYNEQFF. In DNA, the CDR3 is TGTGCCAGCAGTGAATCGGACAGGGGGCGATACAATGAGCAGTTCTTC.

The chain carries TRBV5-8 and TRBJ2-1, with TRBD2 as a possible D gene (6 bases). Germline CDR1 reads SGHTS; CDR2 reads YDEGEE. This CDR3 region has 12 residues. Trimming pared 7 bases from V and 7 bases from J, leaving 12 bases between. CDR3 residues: CASGLGGNEQFF. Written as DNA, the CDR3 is TGTGCCAGCGGTCTGGGGGGAAATGAGCAGTTCTTC.

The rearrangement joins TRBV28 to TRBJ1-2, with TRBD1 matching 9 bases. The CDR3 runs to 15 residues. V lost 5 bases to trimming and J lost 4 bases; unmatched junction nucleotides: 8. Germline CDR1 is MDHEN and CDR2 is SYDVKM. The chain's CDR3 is CASSRTGQGGYGYTF. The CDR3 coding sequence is TGTGCCAGCAGTCGTACGGGACAGGGCGGCTATGGCTACACCTTC.

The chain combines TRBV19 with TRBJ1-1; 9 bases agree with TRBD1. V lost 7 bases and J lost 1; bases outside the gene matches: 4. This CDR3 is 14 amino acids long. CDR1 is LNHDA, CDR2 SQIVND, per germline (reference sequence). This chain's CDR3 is CASITDRGNTEAFF. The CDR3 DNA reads TGTGCCAGTATTACGGACAGGGGGAACACTGAAGCTTTCTTT.

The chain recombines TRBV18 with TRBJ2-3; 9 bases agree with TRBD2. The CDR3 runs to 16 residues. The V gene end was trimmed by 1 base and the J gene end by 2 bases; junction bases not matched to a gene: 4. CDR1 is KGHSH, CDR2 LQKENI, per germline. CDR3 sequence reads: CASSPRTSVDTDTQYF. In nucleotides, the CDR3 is TGTGCCAGCTCACCACGGACTAGCGTCGACACAGATACGCAGTATTTT.

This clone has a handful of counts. The CDR3 sequence is CASSSTGAANVLTF. CDR3 nucleotides: TGTGCCAGCAGTTCAACAGGAGCGGCCAACGTCCTGACTTTC. The V gene is TRBV27, the J gene TRBJ2-6; weak D call: TRBD1 (5 bases). CDR3 length: 14 amino acids. Trimming shortened V by 4 bases and J by 6 bases, and 10 bases separated the two germline ends. Germline V gene sequence: CDR1 MNHEY, CDR2 SMNVEV (reference sequence).

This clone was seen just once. In DNA form, the CDR3 reads TGTGCCAGCAACCGGGGGACAGCGAATCAGCCCCAGCATTTT. Translated, it gives CASNRGTANQPQHF. The rearrangement links TRBV5-5 to TRBJ1-5, with 7 bases lining up with TRBD1. V trimming: 6 bases; J trimming: 4 bases; junction bases outside the gene matches: 7. Germline loops: CDR1 SGHKS, CDR2 YYEKEE (reference sequence). The CDR3 has 14 residues.

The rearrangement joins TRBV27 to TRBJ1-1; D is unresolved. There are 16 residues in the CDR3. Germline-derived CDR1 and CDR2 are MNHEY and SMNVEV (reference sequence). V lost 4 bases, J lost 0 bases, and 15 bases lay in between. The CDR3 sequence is CASSSLHGGVNTEAFF. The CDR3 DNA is TGTGCCAGCAGTTCCCTACATGGCGGCGTGAACACTGAAGCTTTCTTT.

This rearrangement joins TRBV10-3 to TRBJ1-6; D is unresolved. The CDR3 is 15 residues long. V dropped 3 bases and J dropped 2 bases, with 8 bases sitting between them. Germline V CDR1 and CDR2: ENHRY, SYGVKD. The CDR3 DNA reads TGTGCCATCAGTGATGCGGGCGCCTATAATTCACCCCTCCACTTT. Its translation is CAISDAGAYNSPLHF.

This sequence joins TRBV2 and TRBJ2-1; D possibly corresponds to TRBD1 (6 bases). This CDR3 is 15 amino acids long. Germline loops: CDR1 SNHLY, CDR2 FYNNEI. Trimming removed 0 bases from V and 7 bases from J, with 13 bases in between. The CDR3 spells CASSEARDRGNEQFF. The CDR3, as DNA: TGTGCCAGCAGTGAAGCAAGAGATAGGGGGAATGAGCAGTTCTTC.

CDR3 DNA sequence: TGTGCCTGGAGTCCCCGGGGGGCCGGGGAGCTGTTTTTT. It codes for CAWSPRGAGELFF. The rearrangement uses TRBV30 and TRBJ2-2, with TRBD2 matching 7 bases. The CDR3 has 13 amino acids. Unmatched junction bases numbered 3, after V lost 2 bases and J lost 6 bases. Germline V gene sequence: CDR1 GTSNPN, CDR2 SVGIG (reference sequence).

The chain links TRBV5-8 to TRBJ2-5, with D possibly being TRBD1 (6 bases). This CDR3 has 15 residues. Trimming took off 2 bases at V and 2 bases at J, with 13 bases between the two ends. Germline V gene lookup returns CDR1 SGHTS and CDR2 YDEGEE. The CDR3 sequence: CASSFQPGQQETQYF. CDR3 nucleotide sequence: TGTGCCAGCAGCTTTCAACCGGGACAACAAGAGACCCAGTACTTC.

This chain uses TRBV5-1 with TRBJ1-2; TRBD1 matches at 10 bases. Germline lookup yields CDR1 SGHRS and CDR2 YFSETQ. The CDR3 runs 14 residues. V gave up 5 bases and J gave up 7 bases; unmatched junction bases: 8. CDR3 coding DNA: TGCGCCAGCAGGCCCGGGACAGGGGATGGTGGCTACACCTTC. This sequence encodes CASRPGTGDGGYTF.

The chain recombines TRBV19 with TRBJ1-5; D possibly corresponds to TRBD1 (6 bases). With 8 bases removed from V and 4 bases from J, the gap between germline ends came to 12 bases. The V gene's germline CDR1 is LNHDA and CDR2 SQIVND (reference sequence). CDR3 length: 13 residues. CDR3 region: CASGWTDNQPQHF. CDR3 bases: TGTGCCAGTGGGTGGACAGATAATCAGCCCCAGCATTTT.

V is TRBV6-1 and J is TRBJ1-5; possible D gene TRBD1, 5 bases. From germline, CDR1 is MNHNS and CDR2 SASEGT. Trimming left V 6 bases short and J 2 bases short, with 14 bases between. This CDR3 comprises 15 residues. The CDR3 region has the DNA TGTGCCAGCAGAAGGGGTTTTGACGGCAATCAGCCCCAGCATTTT. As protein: CASRRGFDGNQPQHF.